Sequencing of this TCR beta chain was carried out in a study of T-cell reconstitution after alpha-beta-depleted transplantation in children. Points on this clonotype: The antigen remains undetermined.

Study-wide results and caveats: Reportedly, alpha-beta T cells present about two months post-transplant originated from several hundred expanded clones of graft origin.

Per the germline V gene, CDR1 is SGHRS and CDR2 is YFSETQ. The junction had 13 bases not matched to a gene; V was cut back by 5 bases and J by 6 bases. CDR3 length equals 15 residues. Preparing the TCRbeta library involved the use of unique molecular identifiers. TCRdb re-analysed the PCR reads in MiXCR, keeping a single row per CDR3 protein. The profile shows roughly 120,000 distinct CDR3 sequences, around 23% of them singletons. The TCR originated in a male patient aged 2 to 9 who had a stem cell transplant for chronic granulomatous disease, so the T cells may come from the graft donor. Sample: PBMCs, mostly from graft donor cells, taken 180 days after TCRalphabeta/CD19-depleted stem cell transplant. The rearrangement links TRBV5-1 to TRBJ1-2; TRBD1 aligns across 7 bases. The CDR3 DNA reads as TGCGCCAGCAGTGAGGGAAGGGGGCCGTTGGATGGCTACACCTTC. This sequence encodes CASSEGRGPLDGYTF.